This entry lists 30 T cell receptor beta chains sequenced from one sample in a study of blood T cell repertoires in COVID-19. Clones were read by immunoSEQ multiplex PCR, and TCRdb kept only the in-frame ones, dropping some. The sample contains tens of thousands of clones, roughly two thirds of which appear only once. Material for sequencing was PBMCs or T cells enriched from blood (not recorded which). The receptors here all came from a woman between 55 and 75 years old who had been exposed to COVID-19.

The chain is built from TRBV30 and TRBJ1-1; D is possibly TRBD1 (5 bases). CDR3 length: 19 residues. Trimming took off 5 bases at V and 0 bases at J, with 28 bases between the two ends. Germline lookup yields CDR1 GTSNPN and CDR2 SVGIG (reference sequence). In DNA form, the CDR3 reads TGTGCCTGGGGCCGGACCATAACCGCGCCGGGGGTTATGAACACTGAAGCTTTCTTT. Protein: CAWGRTITAPGVMNTEAFF.

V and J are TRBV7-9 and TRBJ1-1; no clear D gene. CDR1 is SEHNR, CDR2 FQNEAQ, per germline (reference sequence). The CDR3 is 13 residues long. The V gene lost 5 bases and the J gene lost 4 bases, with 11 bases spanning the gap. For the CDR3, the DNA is TGTGCCAGCAGCCGGACTGAAGTCACTGAAGCTTTCTTT. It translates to CASSRTEVTEAFF.

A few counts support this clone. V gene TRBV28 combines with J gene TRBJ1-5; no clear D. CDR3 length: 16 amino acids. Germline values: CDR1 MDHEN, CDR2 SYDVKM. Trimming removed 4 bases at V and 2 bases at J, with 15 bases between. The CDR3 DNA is TGTGCCAGCAGTTCGCCCCGAGGGCAAGGCAATCAGCCCCAGCATTTT. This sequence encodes CASSSPRGQGNQPQHF. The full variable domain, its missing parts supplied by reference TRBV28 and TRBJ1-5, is DVKVTQSSRYLVKRTGEKVFLECVQDMDHENMFWYRQDPGLGLRLIYFSYDVKMKEKGDIPEGYSVSREKKERFSLILESASTNQTSMYLCASSSPRGQGNQPQHFGDGTRLSIL.

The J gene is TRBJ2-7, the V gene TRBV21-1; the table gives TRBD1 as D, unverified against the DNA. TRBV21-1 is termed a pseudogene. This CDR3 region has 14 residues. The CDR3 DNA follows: TGTGCCAGCCCAGCAGGGACAGGGGTCGAGGAGCAGTACTTC. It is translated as CASPAGTGVEEQYF.

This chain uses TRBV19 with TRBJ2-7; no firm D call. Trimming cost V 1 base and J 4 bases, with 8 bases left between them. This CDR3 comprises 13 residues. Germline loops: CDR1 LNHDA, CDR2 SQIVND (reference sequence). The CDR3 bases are TGTGCCAGTAGTATAGGCGCCCCTTACGAGCAGTACTTC. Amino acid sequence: CASSIGAPYEQYF.

The CDR3, as DNA: TGTGCCAGCAGCCCCGCTGCCACCAGGGCAGATACGCAGTATTTT. Translation gives CASSPAATRADTQYF. The rearrangement uses TRBV3-1 (or the pseudogene TRBV3-2) and TRBJ2-3; possible D gene TRBD1, 5 bases. Germline V gene sequence: CDR1 LGHDT, CDR2 YNNKEL (reference sequence). V lost 4 bases to trimming and J lost 4 bases, with 15 bases between them. The CDR3 runs to 15 residues.

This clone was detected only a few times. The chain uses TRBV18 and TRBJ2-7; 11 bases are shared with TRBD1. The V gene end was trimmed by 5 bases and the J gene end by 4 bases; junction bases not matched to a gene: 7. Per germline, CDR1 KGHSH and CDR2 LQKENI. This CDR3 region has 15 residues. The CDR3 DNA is TGTGCCAGCTCATCCGCCGGGACAGGGGGTTACGAGCAGTACTTC. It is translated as CASSSAGTGGYEQYF.

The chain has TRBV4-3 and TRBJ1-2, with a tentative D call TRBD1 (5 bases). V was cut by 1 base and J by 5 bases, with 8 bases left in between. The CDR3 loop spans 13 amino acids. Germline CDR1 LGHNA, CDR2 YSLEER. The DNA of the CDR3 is TGCGCCAGCAGCCAAGCGGGGGGGTATGGCTACACCTTC. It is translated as CASSQAGGYGYTF.

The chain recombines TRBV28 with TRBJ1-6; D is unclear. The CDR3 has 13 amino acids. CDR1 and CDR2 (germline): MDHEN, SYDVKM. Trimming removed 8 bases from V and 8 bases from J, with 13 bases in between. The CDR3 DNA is TGTGCCAGCCAGGATCAATGGGATTCACCCCTCCACTTT. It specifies CASQDQWDSPLHF.

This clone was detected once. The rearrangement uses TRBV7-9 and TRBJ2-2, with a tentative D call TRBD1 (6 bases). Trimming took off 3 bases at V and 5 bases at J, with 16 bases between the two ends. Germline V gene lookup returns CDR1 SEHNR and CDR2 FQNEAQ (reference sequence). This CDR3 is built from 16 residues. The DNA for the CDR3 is TGTGCCAGCAGCTTCCGACAGGCCCGACGGACCGGGGAGCTGTTTTTT. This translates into CASSFRQARRTGELFF. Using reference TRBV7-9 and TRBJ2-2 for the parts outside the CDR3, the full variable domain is DTGVSQNPRHKITKRGQNVTFRCDPISEHNRLYWYRQTLGQGPEFLTYFQNEAQLEKSRLLSDRFSAERPKGSFSTLEIQRTEQGDSAMYLCASSFRQARRTGELFFGEGSRLTVL.

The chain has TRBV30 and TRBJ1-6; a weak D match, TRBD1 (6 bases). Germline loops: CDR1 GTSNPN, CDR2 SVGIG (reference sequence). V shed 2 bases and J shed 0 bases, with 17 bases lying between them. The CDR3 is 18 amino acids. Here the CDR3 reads CAWSRGQGRGSYNSPLHF. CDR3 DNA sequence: TGTGCCTGGAGTCGCGGGCAGGGGAGAGGCTCCTATAATTCACCCCTCCACTTT.

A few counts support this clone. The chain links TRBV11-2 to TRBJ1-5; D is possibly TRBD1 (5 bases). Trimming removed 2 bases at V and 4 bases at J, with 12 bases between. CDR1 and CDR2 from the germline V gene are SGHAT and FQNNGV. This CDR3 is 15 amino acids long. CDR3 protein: CASSLTDSLNQPQHF. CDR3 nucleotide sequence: TGTGCCAGCAGCTTAACTGACAGCCTAAATCAGCCCCAGCATTTT.

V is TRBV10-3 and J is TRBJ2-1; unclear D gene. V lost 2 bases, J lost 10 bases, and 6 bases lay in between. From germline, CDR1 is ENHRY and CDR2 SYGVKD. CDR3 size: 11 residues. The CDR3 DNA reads TGTGCCATCAGTGAGCCCGGGGAGCAGTTCTTC. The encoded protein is CAISEPGEQFF.

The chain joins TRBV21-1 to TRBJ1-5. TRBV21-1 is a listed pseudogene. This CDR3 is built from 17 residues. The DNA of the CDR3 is TGTGCCAGCAGCAAGGAGGAGGGCAGGCTGTCGACTTGGCCCCAGCATTTT. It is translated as CASSKEEGRLSTWPQHF.

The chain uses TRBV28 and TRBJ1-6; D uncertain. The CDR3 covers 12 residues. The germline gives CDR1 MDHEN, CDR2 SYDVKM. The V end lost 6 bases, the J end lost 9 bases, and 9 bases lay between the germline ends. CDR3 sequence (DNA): TGTGCCAGCAGGGTACCGGGTTCACCCCTCCACTTT. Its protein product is CASRVPGSPLHF.

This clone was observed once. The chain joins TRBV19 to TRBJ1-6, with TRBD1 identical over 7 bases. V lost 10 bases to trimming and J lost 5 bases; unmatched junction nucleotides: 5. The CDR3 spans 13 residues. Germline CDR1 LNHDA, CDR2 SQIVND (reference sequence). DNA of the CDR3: TGTGCCACCAGAGGGGGCAATAATTCACCCCTCCACTTT. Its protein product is CATRGGNNSPLHF.

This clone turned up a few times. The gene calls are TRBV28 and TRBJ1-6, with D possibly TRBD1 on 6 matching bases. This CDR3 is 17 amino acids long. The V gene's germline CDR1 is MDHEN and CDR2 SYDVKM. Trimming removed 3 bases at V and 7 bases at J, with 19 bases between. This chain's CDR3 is CASSLRALGQINSPLHF. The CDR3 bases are TGTGCCAGCAGTTTGCGAGCCCTCGGACAGATCAATTCACCCCTCCACTTT.

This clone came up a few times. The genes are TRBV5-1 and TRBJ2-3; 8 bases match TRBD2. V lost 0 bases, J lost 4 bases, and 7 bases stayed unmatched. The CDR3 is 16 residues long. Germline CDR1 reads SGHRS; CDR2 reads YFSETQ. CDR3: CASSLGPGTRADTQYF. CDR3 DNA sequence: TGCGCCAGCAGCTTGGGGCCCGGGACTAGGGCAGATACGCAGTATTTT. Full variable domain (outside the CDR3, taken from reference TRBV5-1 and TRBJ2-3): KAGVTQTPRYLIKTRGQQVTLSCSPISGHRSVSWYQQTPGQGLQFLFEYFSETQRNKGNFPGRFSGRQFSNSRSEMNVSTLELGDSALYLCASSLGPGTRADTQYFGPGTRLTVL.

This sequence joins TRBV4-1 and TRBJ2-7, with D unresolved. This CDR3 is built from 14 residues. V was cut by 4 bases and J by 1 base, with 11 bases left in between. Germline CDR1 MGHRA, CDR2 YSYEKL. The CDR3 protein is CASSPAPRSYEQYF. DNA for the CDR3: TGCGCCAGCAGCCCCGCGCCCAGGTCCTACGAGCAGTACTTC.

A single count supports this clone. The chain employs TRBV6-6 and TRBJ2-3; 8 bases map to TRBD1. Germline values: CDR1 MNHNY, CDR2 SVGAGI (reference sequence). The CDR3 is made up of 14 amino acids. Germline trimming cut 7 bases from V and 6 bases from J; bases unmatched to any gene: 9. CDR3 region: CASTGQGGHDTQYF. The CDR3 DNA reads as TGTGCCAGCACCGGACAGGGTGGTCACGATACGCAGTATTTT.

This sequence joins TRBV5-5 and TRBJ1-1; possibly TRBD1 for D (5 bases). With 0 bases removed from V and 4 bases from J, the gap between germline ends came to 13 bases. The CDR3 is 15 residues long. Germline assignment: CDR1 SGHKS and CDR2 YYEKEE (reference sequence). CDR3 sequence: CASSLGSGVGTEAFF. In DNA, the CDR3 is TGTGCCAGCAGCTTGGGGTCGGGGGTCGGCACTGAAGCTTTCTTT.

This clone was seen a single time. The CDR3 DNA is TGTGCCAGCAGTGGAATTCTACAGGGCCCCTATGGCTACACCTTC. It codes for CASSGILQGPYGYTF. V usage is TRBV2 and J usage is TRBJ1-2, with D maybe TRBD1 (6 bases). From germline, CDR1 is SNHLY and CDR2 FYNNEI. With 4 bases removed from V and 4 bases from J, the gap between germline ends came to 16 bases. The CDR3 runs 15 residues.

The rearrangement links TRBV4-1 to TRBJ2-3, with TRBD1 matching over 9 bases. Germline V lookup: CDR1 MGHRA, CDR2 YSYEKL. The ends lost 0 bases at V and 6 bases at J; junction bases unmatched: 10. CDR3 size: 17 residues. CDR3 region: CASSQDGGTGFADTQYF. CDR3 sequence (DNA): TGCGCCAGCAGCCAAGATGGGGGGACAGGGTTCGCCGATACGCAGTATTTT.

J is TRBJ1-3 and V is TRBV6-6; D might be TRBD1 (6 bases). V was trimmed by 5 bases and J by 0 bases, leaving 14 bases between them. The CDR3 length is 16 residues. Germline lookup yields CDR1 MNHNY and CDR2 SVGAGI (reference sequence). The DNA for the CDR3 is TGTGCCAGCAGTAGGGACATTCAAGCCTCTGGAAACACCATATATTTT. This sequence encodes CASSRDIQASGNTIYF.

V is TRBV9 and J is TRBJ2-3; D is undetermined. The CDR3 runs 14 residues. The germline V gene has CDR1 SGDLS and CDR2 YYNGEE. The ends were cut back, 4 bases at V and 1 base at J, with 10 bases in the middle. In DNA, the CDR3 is TGTGCCAGCAGCTCCAACATGGGCACAGATACGCAGTATTTT. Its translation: CASSSNMGTDTQYF.

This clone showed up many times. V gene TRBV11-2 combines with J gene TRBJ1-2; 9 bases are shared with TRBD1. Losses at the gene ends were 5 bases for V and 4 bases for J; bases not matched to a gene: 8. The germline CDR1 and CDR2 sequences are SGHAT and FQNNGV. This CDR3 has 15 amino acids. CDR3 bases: TGTGCCAGCAGCGATGGGACAGGGCATGGCTATGGCTACACCTTC. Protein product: CASSDGTGHGYGYTF.

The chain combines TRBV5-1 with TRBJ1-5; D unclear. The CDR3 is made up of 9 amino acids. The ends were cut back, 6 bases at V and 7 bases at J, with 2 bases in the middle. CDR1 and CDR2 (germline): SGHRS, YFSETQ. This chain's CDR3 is CASIQPQHF. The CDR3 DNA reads TGCGCCAGCATACAGCCCCAGCATTTT.

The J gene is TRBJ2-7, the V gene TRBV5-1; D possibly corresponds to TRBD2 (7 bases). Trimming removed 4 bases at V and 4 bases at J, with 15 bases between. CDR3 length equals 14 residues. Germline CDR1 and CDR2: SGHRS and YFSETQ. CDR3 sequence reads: CASSQGGGSYEQYF. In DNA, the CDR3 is TGCGCCAGCAGCCAGGGCGGGGGCAGTTACGAGCAGTACTTC.

CDR3 sequence reads: CASSLVGEGDTQYF. The CDR3, as DNA: TGCGCCAGCAGCTTGGTGGGGGAGGGAGATACGCAGTATTTT. The V and J genes are TRBV5-1 and TRBJ2-3, with 7 bases that match TRBD2. CDR1 and CDR2 from the germline V gene are SGHRS and YFSETQ. The CDR3 extends over 14 amino acids. Trimming at V came to 0 bases and at J to 5 bases, leaving 3 bases not matched to a gene.

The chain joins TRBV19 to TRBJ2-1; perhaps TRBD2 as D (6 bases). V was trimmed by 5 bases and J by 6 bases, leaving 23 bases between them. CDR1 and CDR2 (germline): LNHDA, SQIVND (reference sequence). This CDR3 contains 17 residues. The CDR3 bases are TGTGCCAGTAGTCTCGCGGTGTCGGGAGCAGGAGGCAATGAGCAGTTCTTC. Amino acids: CASSLAVSGAGGNEQFF.